Listed below are T cell receptor beta chains from one sample, sequenced in a study of T-cell reconstitution after alpha-beta-depleted transplantation in children. One entry per CDR3 protein, called by TCRdb with MiXCR from the PCR reads. The table includes some 640,000 distinct CDR3 sequences, roughly 17% detected once. Material: PBMCs from the stem cell graft donor, obtained from the stem cell graft. Source of these receptors: a human donor who donated a stem cell graft to a child with acute myeloid leukemia. Each CDR3 is given with its conserved first and last residue. Each record gives: V gene, J gene, CDR3 protein.

V gene: TRBV5-4; J gene: TRBJ2-1; CDR3 protein: CASIREGAGRGEQFF
V gene: TRBV4-1; J gene: TRBJ1-2; CDR3 protein: CASSQGDARDGYTF
V gene: TRBV20-1; J gene: TRBJ2-5; CDR3 protein: CSARAASGVQETQYF
V gene: TRBV20-1; J gene: TRBJ2-5; CDR3 protein: CSAGQSGGTQYF
V gene: TRBV12-3/TRBV12-4; J gene: TRBJ2-5; CDR3 protein: CASSLFGLNQETQYF
V gene: TRBV20-1; J gene: TRBJ2-3; CDR3 protein: CSARDPERAAQYF
V gene: TRBV5-1; J gene: TRBJ2-5; CDR3 protein: CASSRTGGAGQETQYF
V gene: TRBV7-3; J gene: TRBJ1-1; CDR3 protein: CASSPTTGRGNTEAFF
V gene: TRBV29-1; J gene: TRBJ2-5; CDR3 protein: CSADRDRGHETQYF
V gene: TRBV12-3/TRBV12-4; J gene: TRBJ2-1; CDR3 protein: CASSSSLYNEQFF
V gene: TRBV7-6; J gene: TRBJ1-3; CDR3 protein: CASSLSQTGPPFSGNTIYF
V gene: TRBV27; J gene: TRBJ2-1; CDR3 protein: CASSLNRMSGEQFF
V gene: TRBV6-5; J gene: TRBJ1-6; CDR3 protein: CASSAFRHNYNSPLHF
V gene: TRBV5-4; J gene: TRBJ2-2; CDR3 protein: CASSFGRGELFF
V gene: TRBV29-1; J gene: TRBJ2-3; CDR3 protein: CSELHLDTQYF
V gene: TRBV18; J gene: TRBJ1-6; CDR3 protein: CASSPRDTNSPLHF
V gene: TRBV12-3/TRBV12-4; J gene: TRBJ2-3; CDR3 protein: CASSLLSGTDTQYF
V gene: TRBV20-1; J gene: TRBJ2-3; CDR3 protein: CSARDSGRASTDTQYF
V gene: TRBV12-3/TRBV12-4; J gene: TRBJ2-4; CDR3 protein: CASSARARAKNIQYF
V gene: TRBV4-1; J gene: TRBJ1-2; CDR3 protein: CASSHLDRATNYGYTF
V gene: TRBV11-2; J gene: TRBJ2-3; CDR3 protein: CASSPPTGMISTDTQYF
V gene: TRBV24-1; J gene: TRBJ2-1; CDR3 protein: CATSESGLAGGSSYNEQFF
V gene: TRBV20-1; J gene: TRBJ2-1; CDR3 protein: CSASSRGGRWNEQFF
V gene: TRBV29-1; J gene: TRBJ2-3; CDR3 protein: CSADRGTDTQYF
V gene: TRBV10-3; J gene: TRBJ2-1; CDR3 protein: CASRDRDLNEQFF
V gene: TRBV5-1; J gene: TRBJ2-2; CDR3 protein: CASSLHRENTGELFF
V gene: TRBV7-2; J gene: TRBJ2-7; CDR3 protein: CASSLRGFKSYEQYF
V gene: TRBV11-2; J gene: TRBJ1-2; CDR3 protein: CASRLSGSRDGYTF
V gene: TRBV20-1; J gene: TRBJ2-4; CDR3 protein: CSARKVSGVREENIQYF
V gene: TRBV5-1; J gene: TRBJ1-1; CDR3 protein: CASSLTRYQMNTEAFF
V gene: TRBV7-2; J gene: TRBJ1-2; CDR3 protein: CASSPARANYGYTF
V gene: TRBV5-2; J gene: TRBJ2-3; CDR3 protein: CASSPGTGSLSTDTQYF
V gene: TRBV20-1; J gene: TRBJ2-7; CDR3 protein: CSARLGEYEQYF
V gene: TRBV7-9; J gene: TRBJ2-1; CDR3 protein: CASSLGGGRGEQFF
V gene: TRBV12-5; J gene: TRBJ2-1; CDR3 protein: CASVPWDNEQFF